Below, 16 T cell receptor beta chains from the same sample are listed, as sequenced in a study of blood T cell repertoires in COVID-19. Repertoires were generated with immunoSEQ multiplex PCR, while TCRdb's copy carries only in-frame clones and drops some. The data show more than 85,000 clones, roughly 85% seen once. Sequenced input: peripheral blood. All receptors come from a woman aged 55-69 years with acute or convalescent COVID-19.

The sample holds one count of this clone. The V gene is TRBV4-3, the J gene TRBJ1-1, with D unclear. The germline gives CDR1 LGHNA, CDR2 YSLEER. V was shortened by 4 bases and J by 1 base, with 7 bases between the two germline ends. This CDR3 has 13 amino acids. The CDR3 spells CASSLRGNTEAFF. CDR3 bases: TGCGCCAGCAGCCTTCGGGGGAACACTGAAGCTTTCTTT.

This clone was detected only a few times. This rearrangement joins TRBV10-3 to TRBJ2-2; 7 nucleotides align to TRBD2. The CDR3 runs 15 residues. Germline CDR1 reads ENHRY; CDR2 reads SYGVKD. V lost 6 bases to trimming and J lost 1 base; unmatched junction nucleotides: 5. The CDR3 region has the DNA TGTGCCATCAGGACCGGGACTATGAACACCGGGGAGCTGTTTTTT. Residues: CAIRTGTMNTGELFF.

This clone has a single count. The gene calls are TRBV14 and TRBJ1-1, with a tentative D call TRBD1 (6 bases). Germline CDR1 and CDR2: SGHDN and FVKESK. The V and J ends lost 4 bases and 5 bases respectively, with 11 bases between them. The CDR3 sequence is 13 residues long. As DNA, the CDR3 is TGTGCCAGCAGCCGATCCACAGGGACTGAAGCTTTCTTT. The encoded protein is CASSRSTGTEAFF.

V usage is TRBV7-9 and J usage is TRBJ1-2; 7 bases are a match to TRBD1. With 4 bases clipped from V and 5 bases from J, the junction kept 13 bases outside the gene matches. CDR1 is SEHNR and CDR2 is FQNEAQ in the germline V gene (reference sequence). The CDR3 consists of 16 residues. The CDR3 region is CASSWSSGTASYGYTF. In nucleotides, the CDR3 is TGTGCCAGCAGCTGGTCATCCGGGACAGCGTCATATGGCTACACCTTC.

This chain uses TRBV7-3 with TRBJ1-1; D not resolved. This CDR3 has 13 residues. Germline V lookup: CDR1 SGHTA, CDR2 FQGTGA. The V gene lost 1 base and the J gene lost 1 base, with 4 bases spanning the gap. The CDR3 DNA reads as TGTGCCAGCAGCTTAAGCAGGAACACTGAAGCTTTCTTT. This encodes CASSLSRNTEAFF.

As to this clone: The junction and the germline gene differ at one end; a read error may be behind it. The rearrangement links TRBV2 to TRBJ2-7, with a tentative D call TRBD2 (6 bases). The CDR3 spans 11 residues. CDR1 and CDR2 (germline): SNHLY, FYNNEI. The CDR3 is CASRTEGGGRF. The CDR3, as DNA: TGTGCCAGCAGGACTGAGGGAGGCGGTCGCTTC.

The chain recombines TRBV7-9 with TRBJ1-5, with 7 bases that match TRBD1. The trim removed 1 base at V and 7 bases at J, leaving 7 bases unmatched. CDR1 and CDR2 (germline): SEHNR, FQNEAQ (reference sequence). The CDR3 sequence is 15 residues long. The CDR3, as DNA: TGTGCCAGCAGCTTAGGGGGGACAGATGGGCAGCCCCAGCATTTT. It translates to CASSLGGTDGQPQHF.

The chain joins TRBV30 to TRBJ2-7; D not resolved. With 1 base removed from V and 13 bases from J, the gap between germline ends came to 11 bases. CDR1 GTSNPN and CDR2 SVGIG come from the germline V gene (reference sequence). This CDR3 region has 10 residues. The CDR3 loop is CAWSGPLLYF. The CDR3 nucleotides are TGTGCCTGGAGTGGGCCATTATTATACTTC.

V usage is TRBV6-2 or TRBV6-3 and J usage is TRBJ1-2; TRBD1 agrees at 7 bases. The CDR3 spans 15 residues. With 5 bases clipped from V and 8 bases from J, the junction kept 14 bases outside the gene matches. The germline V gene has CDR1 MNHEY and CDR2 SVGEGT. The CDR3 protein is CASSVGTASTYGYTF. Here the CDR3 DNA reads TGTGCCAGCAGTGTCGGGACAGCGAGTACGTACGGCTACACCTTC.

The chain recombines TRBV5-1 with TRBJ2-2, with D perhaps matching TRBD1 (6 bases). The CDR3 totals 15 residues. The germline CDR1 and CDR2 sequences are SGHRS and YFSETQ. Trimming took off 1 base at V and 2 bases at J, with 9 bases between the two ends. The CDR3 DNA is TGCGCCAGCAGCTTGCGACAGGATAACACCGGGGAGCTGTTTTTT. This codes for CASSLRQDNTGELFF.

This clone has just a few counts. The J gene is TRBJ1-1, the V gene TRBV20-1, with 9 positions matching TRBD1. The V gene's germline CDR1 is DFQATT and CDR2 SNEGSKA (reference sequence). The CDR3 has 11 amino acids. Trimming cost V 5 bases and J 10 bases; bases outside gene matches: 5. DNA for the CDR3: TGCAGTGCTGGGGACAGGGCCCGAGCTTTCTTT. Residues: CSAGDRARAFF.

The chain joins TRBV29-1 to TRBJ1-5; TRBD1 matches at 9 bases. V lost 7 bases and J lost 1; bases outside the gene matches: 5. CDR3 length: 14 residues. The germline V gene has CDR1 SQVTM and CDR2 ANQGSEA. This chain's CDR3 is CSAQGAGSNQPQHF. For the CDR3, the DNA is TGCAGCGCACAGGGGGCGGGGAGCAATCAGCCCCAGCATTTT.

The genes are TRBV2 and TRBJ1-1; a possible D gene is TRBD1 (6 bases). Deletions cut 6 bases from V and 0 bases from J, with 20 bases between. This CDR3 region has 17 residues. Germline V gene lookup returns CDR1 SNHLY and CDR2 FYNNEI. This chain's CDR3 is CASSPFRGAAVNTEAFF. DNA for the CDR3: TGTGCCAGCAGCCCATTCCGGGGGGCAGCGGTGAACACTGAAGCTTTCTTT.

The CDR3 is CASTQGVSTDTQYF. CDR3 nucleotides: TGTGCCAGTACACAGGGGGTGAGCACAGATACGCAGTATTTT. V usage is TRBV9 and J usage is TRBJ2-3; TRBD1 aligns across 8 bases. The CDR3 is made up of 14 amino acids. Germline V CDR1 and CDR2: SGDLS, YYNGEE. The trim removed 8 bases at V and 0 bases at J, leaving 5 bases unmatched. Full variable domain (outside the CDR3, taken from reference TRBV9 and TRBJ2-3): DSGVTQTPKHLITATGQRVTLRCSPRSGDLSVYWYQQSLDQGLQFLIQYYNGEERAKGNILERFSAQQFPDLHSELNLSSLELGDSALYFCASTQGVSTDTQYFGPGTRLTVL.

The chain carries TRBV6-5 and TRBJ1-4, with TRBD1 matching 7 bases. The junction had 8 bases not matched to a gene; V was cut back by 2 bases and J by 5 bases. CDR3 length: 16 residues. Germline CDR1 is MNHEY and CDR2 is SVGAGI. The CDR3: CASSYPPGTVNEKLFF. DNA for the CDR3: TGTGCCAGCAGTTACCCCCCCGGGACAGTGAATGAAAAACTGTTTTTT.

The V and J genes are TRBV29-1 and TRBJ1-2; 7 nucleotides line up with TRBD1. The germline gives CDR1 SQVTM, CDR2 ANQGSEA. V was clipped by 7 bases and J by 3 bases; unmatched bases: 5. CDR3 length equals 12 residues. CDR3 sequence: CSASQGDYGYTF. The CDR3 DNA reads TGCAGCGCCTCCCAGGGGGACTATGGCTACACCTTC.